A selection of T cell receptor beta chains follows, all from one sample in a study of blood T cell repertoires in COVID-19. Assay: immunoSEQ multiplex PCR; the TCRdb copy retains only in-frame clones and omits some. The sample shows about 300,000 clones, 75% to 90% of them seen only once. The sequenced sample consisted of PBMCs or T cells enriched from blood (not recorded which). The receptors shown here come from a woman aged 45-65 years who had recovered from COVID-19. CDR3s include the opening cysteine and the closing phenylalanine or tryptophan. The D gene is left open where the match is weak. Rows give clone size only sometimes, using once, few, many, or a class for an expanded clone.

clone size,V gene,J gene,D gene,CDR3 DNA,CDR3 protein
-,TRBV6-2/TRBV6-3,TRBJ2-1,TRBD2,TGTGCCAGCAGTGGCGGGAGCGGTGAGCAGTTCTTC,CASSGGSGEQFF
-,TRBV30,TRBJ2-3,TRBD2,TGTGCCTGGAGCGCATCAACCGGGACTAGCGTTCGAACAGATACGCAGTATTTT,CAWSASTGTSVRTDTQYF
-,TRBV28,TRBJ1-5,TRBD1,TGTGCCAGCAACCAAGTAGGGGGCGTGTTTCAGCCCCAGCATTTT,CASNQVGGVFQPQHF
few,TRBV2,TRBJ1-5,-,TGTGCCAGCAGTGAATCGGGCGGGGTTTGGACGAAAGGCAATCAGCCCCAGCATTTT,CASSESGGVWTKGNQPQHF
-,TRBV12-3/TRBV12-4,TRBJ1-2,-,TGTGCCAGCAGTTTGACGGGACTCTATGGCTACACCTTC,CASSLTGLYGYTF
-,TRBV7-9,TRBJ1-1,-,TGTGCCAGCAGCACCAACCGCAAACTCAACACTGAAGCTTTCTTT,CASSTNRKLNTEAFF
-,TRBV6-5,TRBJ1-4,TRBD1,TGTGCCAGCAGTTACCGGCGACAGGGGCGGGAAAAACTGTTTTTT,CASSYRRQGREKLFF
-,TRBV29-1,TRBJ1-5,TRBD1,TGCAGCGCTGGGACAGATAGCAATCAGCCCCAGCATTTT,CSAGTDSNQPQHF
-,TRBV7-9,TRBJ1-1,TRBD1,TGTGCCAGCAGGAAGACCGGGACAGGGGTTACTGAAGCTTTCTTT,CASRKTGTGVTEAFF
-,TRBV7-2,TRBJ1-1,-,TGTGCCAGCAGCTCCCACAGGAACACTGAAGCTTTCTTT,CASSSHRNTEAFF
-,TRBV7-6,TRBJ2-1,-,TGTGCCAGCACCCGCGGGATCGGGGTCTCCTACAATGAGCAGTTCTTC,CASTRGIGVSYNEQFF
-,TRBV28,TRBJ2-3,-,TGTGCCAGCAGTTTTGAAGGGGTTTCAGGCACAGATACGCAGTATTTT,CASSFEGVSGTDTQYF
-,TRBV11-1,TRBJ2-1,-,TGTGCCAGCAGCGGATCATACACGGGTTACAATGAGCAGTTCTTC,CASSGSYTGYNEQFF
-,TRBV20-1,TRBJ2-5,TRBD2,TGCAGTGCCAGGGAGGGGGAGACCCAGTACTTC,CSAREGETQYF
-,TRBV12-3/TRBV12-4,TRBJ1-3,-,TGTGCCAGCAGTTCCAGGGACAGAAACACCATATATTTT,CASSSRDRNTIYF
-,TRBV29-1,TRBJ1-2,TRBD1,TGCAGCGTTGATATGAGACAGGGGGCGCGGGTCTACACCTTC,CSVDMRQGARVYTF
-,TRBV18,TRBJ1-3,-,TGTGCCAGCTCACCACTGGGGGACAACTCTGGAAACACCATATATTTT,CASSPLGDNSGNTIYF
-,TRBV5-1,TRBJ1-4,TRBD1,TGCGCCAGCAGCTTGGACAGGGGAAGAGATGAAAAACTGTTTTTT,CASSLDRGRDEKLFF
-,TRBV7-8,TRBJ2-2,TRBD2,TGTGCCAGCAGCTTAGGCGTTGGCGCGGGAGACTCTGACACCGGGGAGCTGTTTTTT,CASSLGVGAGDSDTGELFF
-,TRBV4-3,TRBJ1-1,-,TGCGCCAGCAGCCAAGATCTAAGGCAGGGGAGAGAAGCTTTCTTT,CASSQDLRQGREAFF
few,TRBV28,TRBJ1-2,-,TGTGCCAGCAGTTCCATGCTGACAGGATATGGCTACACCTTC,CASSSMLTGYGYTF
-,TRBV5-1,TRBJ1-6,-,TGCGCCAGCAGCCCGGTCCCGGGCGCGGGTTCACCCCTCCACTTT,CASSPVPGAGSPLHF
-,TRBV5-4,TRBJ2-7,-,TGTGCCAGCAGCCTTATGGGGAGCTCCTACGAGCAGTACTTC,CASSLMGSSYEQYF
-,TRBV19,TRBJ1-1,-,TGTGCCAGTAGTATTCAGGGGCGCTTGGACACTGAAGCTTTCTTT,CASSIQGRLDTEAFF
-,TRBV11-2,TRBJ1-4,-,TGTGCCAGCAGCTTAGTGAGGACAGCAAATGAAAAACTGTTTTTT,CASSLVRTANEKLFF
once,TRBV21-1,TRBJ1-5,-,TGTGCCAGCAGACCAACAGGGGACAATCAGCCCCAGCATTTT,CASRPTGDNQPQHF
-,TRBV7-5,TRBJ1-5,-,TGTGCCAGATTTCCTCCCGGACAGGGGTTAACCGTCAAACATTTT,CARFPPGQGLTVKHF
-,TRBV6-5,TRBJ1-1,-,TGTGCCAGCAGTAGCTCAATGAACACTGAAGCTTTCTTT,CASSSSMNTEAFF
-,TRBV18,TRBJ1-6,-,TGTGCCAGCTCCGAGTCGGCCAGGTCCTCCTATAATTCACCCCTCCACTTT,CASSESARSSYNSPLHF
-,TRBV5-1,TRBJ1-2,TRBD1,TGCGCCAGCAGCCAGGGACAGTACTATGGCTACACCTTC,CASSQGQYYGYTF
-,TRBV19,TRBJ1-2,TRBD1,TGTGCCAGTACCAGTGGGGGACAGGACCACAACTATGGCTACACCTTC,CASTSGGQDHNYGYTF
-,TRBV27,TRBJ2-7,TRBD2,TGTGCCAGCAGTTTATCTAGCGGGAGAATCCACGAGCAGTACTTC,CASSLSSGRIHEQYF
-,TRBV19,TRBJ1-5,-,TGTGCCGGTAGGGTAGGCAATCAGCCCCAGCATTTT,CAGRVGNQPQHF
-,TRBV3-1/TRBV3-2,TRBJ2-5,-,TGTGCCAGCAGCCAGCCCAGGGGGACCCAGTACTTC,CASSQPRGTQYF
once,TRBV27,TRBJ2-2,TRBD1,TGTGCCAGCAGTCTTAGGACAGGGTCCGGGGAGCTGTTTTTT,CASSLRTGSGELFF
many,TRBV4-1,TRBJ2-1,TRBD2,TGCGCCAGCAGCATCCGGACTAGCGGGAGTTCCAATAACAATGAGCAGTTCTTC,CASSIRTSGSSNNNEQFF
-,TRBV4-2,TRBJ1-1,-,TGTGCCAGCAGCCAAGATCCCAACCCGACTGGGGCTTTCTTT,CASSQDPNPTGAFF
-,TRBV5-1,TRBJ1-1,-,TGCGCCAGCAGCTTGGATCTCAGTGTGACTGAAGCTTTCTTT,CASSLDLSVTEAFF
-,TRBV6-6,TRBJ2-7,-,TGTGCCAGCAGTTACCCCTCTGGGCCGGGGGAGCAGTACTTC,CASSYPSGPGEQYF
-,TRBV9,TRBJ1-4,-,TGTGCCAGCAGCGTAGAGGGAGGGAGTGAAAAACTGTTTTTT,CASSVEGGSEKLFF
-,TRBV30,TRBJ2-3,TRBD1,TGTGCCGAGGGCGCCACAGGGGGTCGTGATGATACGCAGTATTTT,CAEGATGGRDDTQYF
-,TRBV16,TRBJ1-5,TRBD1,TGTGCCAGCAGCCAAGGGACAGGGGGCCGGCAGCCCCAGCATTTT,CASSQGTGGRQPQHF
few,TRBV6-5,TRBJ2-1,-,TGTGCCAGCAGAATACTAGTTACTGAGCAGTTCTTC,CASRILVTEQFF
-,TRBV3-1/TRBV3-2,TRBJ2-1,TRBD2,TGTGCCAGCAGCACCCGACTAGCGGGGAACAATGAGCAGTTCTTC,CASSTRLAGNNEQFF
many,TRBV28,TRBJ1-4,TRBD1,TGTGCCAGCAGTTCGCAACAGGGGGCGCGGGGCGAAAAACTGTTTTTT,CASSSQQGARGEKLFF
-,TRBV18,TRBJ1-4,TRBD1,TGTGCCAGCTCAGAATTGGGACAGCCGAATGAAAAACTGTTTTTT,CASSELGQPNEKLFF
few,TRBV5-4,TRBJ2-1,TRBD2,TGTGCCAGCAGCTTGGTTGCGGGAGTTTACAATGAGCAGTTCTTC,CASSLVAGVYNEQFF
-,TRBV7-9,TRBJ1-2,-,TGTGCCAGCAGCCCAGGACAAAACGTTAACTATGGCTACACCTTC,CASSPGQNVNYGYTF
few,TRBV4-2,TRBJ2-1,-,TGTGCCACTTCGGGACTCACCTTTGGTGAGCAGTTCTTC,CATSGLTFGEQFF
-,TRBV20-1,TRBJ1-1,TRBD1,TGCAGTGCTAGTACCGGGACAGGGGTGGGCTCGAACACTGAAGCTTTCTTT,CSASTGTGVGSNTEAFF
few,TRBV11-2,TRBJ2-7,-,TGTGCCAGCAGCTTATCGGACACCTACGAGCAGTACTTC,CASSLSDTYEQYF
-,TRBV7-3,TRBJ2-1,TRBD2,TGTGCCAGCAGCTCCCCCCAGAGCGGGGGACCCTACAATGAGCAGTTCTTC,CASSSPQSGGPYNEQFF